Below, one TCR beta chain is given with its context. The antigen is not known. This record belongs to a study of shared clonotypes between healthy human individuals. Study findings and constraints: Rarefaction showed sorted-subset sequencing was incomplete despite large depth.

The DNA input per sorted-subset replicate PCR was about 190 ng, corresponding to 32,000 or so T cell genomes. Some clones are missing from TCRdb's copy, which holds only in-frame ones; the method was immunoSEQ multiplex PCR. This table has 2 million to 2.5 million clones, around 92% appearing once. Looked up from germline, CDR1 is ENHRY and CDR2 is SYGVKD. J lost 2 bases, V lost 6 bases, and 8 bases had no gene match. The CDR3 length is 15 residues. Input material: naive CD4+ T cells from PBMCs. Subset here: CD45RA+ positively selected. The origin of this receptor is a man in his late teens or twenties in good health. Some clones in this sample may be carry-over from other donors' samples. The chain combines TRBV10-3 with TRBJ1-2, with 8 bases lining up with TRBD1. The chain's CDR3 is CAIRTDREQNYGYTF. CDR3 DNA: TGTGCCATCAGGACGGACAGGGAGCAAAACTATGGCTACACCTTC.